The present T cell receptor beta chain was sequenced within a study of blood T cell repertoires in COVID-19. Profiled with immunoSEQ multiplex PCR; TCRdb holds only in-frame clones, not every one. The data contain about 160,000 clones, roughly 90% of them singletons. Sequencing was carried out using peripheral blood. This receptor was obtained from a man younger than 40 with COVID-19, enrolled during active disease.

The CDR3 protein is CASSSGTSGNEQFF. DNA of the CDR3: TGTGCCAGCTCATCCGGGACTAGCGGTAATGAGCAGTTCTTC. The J gene is TRBJ2-1, the V gene TRBV18; 11 nucleotides line up with TRBD2. The CDR3 runs 14 residues. With 5 bases clipped from V and 7 bases from J, the junction kept 4 bases outside the gene matches. Germline V gene lookup returns CDR1 KGHSH and CDR2 LQKENI.